This T cell receptor beta chain originates from a study of T-cell memory formation after mild COVID-19 (dated by TCRdb to the early 2020s). Background for the entire study: TCR sequence clusters from the two donors were largely donor specific. In two donors, T-cell clones that expanded and contracted after mild COVID-19 were followed by sequencing TCRalpha and TCRbeta repertoires longitudinally. Two young, previously healthy adult volunteers, one female and one male, were included in the cohort.

Ficoll-Paque density gradient centrifugation was used to isolate PBMCs. Sequencing took place on an Illumina NovaSeq 6000. TCRalpha and TCRbeta cDNA libraries were constructed by 5'RACE with constant-segment primers, with sample barcodes and unique molecular identifiers being introduced. RNA was extracted from every sample with Trizol reagent. Library amplification was performed in two PCR steps, and a second sample barcode and Illumina TruSeq adapters were introduced in the second step. The libraries were sequenced on an Illumina NovaSeq using 2 x 150 bp paired-end reads. The published analysis was carried out like this. Demultiplexing of reads and collapsing into UMI-guided consensus sequences were performed with migec v1.2.7. Using mixcr v2.1.11, UMI consensuses were aligned to TRA and TRB V and J templates and then assembled into clonotypes. A clonotype was counted as expanded or contracted only when both edgeR and NoisET called the clonotype significant, with the noise models trained on biological replicates. For edgeR calls, a false discovery rate-adjusted p below 0.01 and a log2 fold-change threshold of 1 were applied. PCA with hierarchical clustering of max-normalized trajectories of the 1000 most abundant clonotypes was used as exploratory dynamics analysis. Each responding clone was given a CD4 or CD8 phenotype based on the CD4+ and CD8+ repertoires, which had been sequenced separately. TCRdb redid the processing of the public reads, applying fastp at Q25 and MiXCR, and retained in-frame beta chains. Every CDR3 protein is listed once, alongside the most common genes and DNA of its rows. The V and J calls and clone size come from TCRdb's table, not from the authors' own analysis. In all, the sample holds about 12,000 distinct CDR3 sequences, and 14% of those were seen once. Of the sample, roughly 50% is held by the ten largest clones.

Broader findings and caveats from the paper: Balanced CD4/CD8 phenotypes were observed for clones contracting from day 15 to 85, whereas a bias towards CD4+ was observed for a second wave of clones expanding from day 15 to 37. Contracting CD4+ clones appeared mostly in the CM and EM memory subsets, whereas CD8+ clones were enriched in EMRA. Only a couple of mild cases were covered in the study, and larger cohorts including severe cases with pre-infection samples were considered necessary. The detection of some responding clones in pre-infection memory suggests that pre-existing cross-reactive memory T cells joined the SARS-CoV-2 response. SARS-CoV-2 specificity of the second-wave clones peaking on day 37 was not confirmed.

The sample holds many counts of this clonotype. The target of this receptor is not known. Nothing much larger sits one base from this clone, and base qualities are not available. V and J are truncated by 1 base and 5 bases respectively, leaving an intervening sequence of 2 bases. From the germline V gene (reference sequence), CDR1 is MNHEY and CDR2 is SMNVEV. The CDR3 covers 12 residues, taking in both the cysteine and the phenylalanine. CDR3 DNA only is kept here, 36 bases in frame from base 1. The chain couples TRBV27 to TRBJ2-2; the D gene lacks a confident call. Sample: PBMCs or a T cell subset sorted from them (not recorded which). The clonotype was recovered from a man aged 18 to 35 who had mild COVID-19 (a few samples of this study predate the infection). The sample titles of this study are shuffled in the database, so cell type and time point are left out; the donor was told from shared clones. The DNA reads TGTGCCAGCAGTTTATTGACCGGGGAGCTGTTTTTT. It specifies CASSLLTGELFF.